This TCR beta chain was recovered during a study of beta chain features in type 1 diabetes listed by TCRdb under 2018. Study-wide context: Patients and healthy donors did not differ in mean age, gender distribution, total cell number or subset yield. A total of 107,917,701 sorted cells were examined across all samples, and the number of cells per subset was strongly correlated with RNA yield. The study compared TCRB repertoires of sorted circulating CD4+ T cell subsets between recently diagnosed type 1 diabetes patients and matched healthy donors. Naive and central memory subsets were obtained from all 30 or so donors, but regulatory and stem cell-like memory subsets were isolated from only 8 patients and roughly 8 healthy donors. What the research found in general, with its limitations: Because cDNA was sequenced instead of genomic DNA, highly expressing activated cells could be over-represented, though the groups showed no difference in activation or CD3 levels. PCR may preferentially amplify shorter templates, but because patient and control samples were amplified and corrected together, any resulting skew would affect both groups equally. Fewer insertions and more nucleotide deletions at VDJ recombination sites were observed in patients with type 1 diabetes, implying thymic rearrangement abnormalities. Because small numbers of individuals were included in the HLA sub-analyses, any influence of HLA type on TCRB rearrangement was left unresolved. Naive, central memory and regulatory TCRB repertoires appeared to be more alike among patients than among healthy donors. Type 1 diabetes patients showed a moderate but significant shortening of TCRB CDR3 length in all four CD4+ subsets.

A few counts support this clone. This clone's antigen is unknown. No base qualities exist here, and no much larger clone lies one base off it. A single peripheral blood draw of around 120 mL on average was collected from each donor into heparinised tubes. Naive, central memory, regulatory and stem cell-like memory CD4+ T cells were sorted on a BD FACSAria II using a panel including CD45RO, CCR7, CD25, CD127, CD95 and CD27. Every sorted population had a purity above 95%. PBMCs were isolated immediately by Lymphoprep density gradient centrifugation and stained directly without culture. Samples were stained and sorted in pairs, with one healthy donor and one patient per experiment, so that batch effects were minimized. All of the isolated RNA was reverse transcribed with the High Capacity cDNA Reverse Transcription Kit, so expressed TCRB transcripts were sequenced. Deep immunoSEQ sequencing was applied to naive, central memory and regulatory T cell samples, giving an average of approximately 3.8 million total reads per sample. Sorted cells were lysed in RLT buffer and RNA was extracted with DNase-treated RNeasy Micro or Mini kits, depending on cell number. To prevent cross-contamination, every cell subset was processed on its own, while patient and healthy donor samples were processed together. The immunoSEQ multiplex PCR was used to amplify TCRB sequences from cDNA, yielding 87-bp fragments that span the CDR3 region. The amplicons were sequenced using the Illumina HiSeq platform. Turning to the authors' computational methods: Synthetic template baselines were used to correct PCR bias computationally, reads within Hamming distance 2 were collapsed, and singletons that could not be merged were discarded. Reads were aligned against IMGT so that V, D and J genes, CDR3 length and insertions or deletions at six rearrangement sites could be assigned. Clonotype counts were normalized to sorted cell number within each subset before computing true diversity and Gini coefficients with the tcR R package. Repertoire sharing was quantified using the overlap coefficient calculated on TCRB nucleotide sequences. Out-of-frame TCRB sequences from naive cells were analyzed as a proxy for the pre-selection repertoire. TCRdb took this table from immuneACCESS and kept in-frame rearrangements with V and J called. Such tables lack part of the clones; where checked against another copy, unresolved V genes explain under half of the gap, and the rest is unexplained. V, J and clone size were drawn from that table, and D and trimming were deduced from the DNA. The sample profile shows fewer than 300,000 clones; roughly 10% of them were found once. The ten largest clones represent over 0.015% of the sample.

Specimen: naive CD4+ T cells from blood. The intended sense of this specimen's cell subset or site label: true naive CD4+ T cells. This sequence was found in a man aged 30 to 45 with type 1 diabetes.

The DNA is as follows: TGTGCCAGCAGTTACCGTCCGCAGTACTTC. This yields the protein CASSYRPQYF. The sequence joins TRBV6-6 to TRBJ2-7; the D gene assignment is ambiguous. Via the germline V gene (reference sequence), CDR1 is MNHNY and CDR2 SVGAGI. Spanning cysteine to phenylalanine, the CDR3 consists of 10 amino acids. Only the CDR3 DNA stays, 30 bases, in frame from base 1. V drops 2 bases and J drops 9 bases, leaving 5 bases in between.